These 5 T cell receptor beta chains share one sample of origin, sequenced in a study of T cell repertoires in cytomegalovirus infection. For these receptors, no antigen is known. TCRdb reprocessed the reads with MiXCR, giving one entry per CDR3 protein. Found here are approximately 910,000 distinct CDR3 sequences, 30% to 40% of them singletons; the top ten hold around an eighth. The sample consisted of cultured CD8+ T cells from PBMCs, taken from culture after CMV antigen stimulation. The origin of the receptors is a human donor in good health (CMV status not recorded). Some clones in this sample may be carry-over from other donors' samples.

On this clonotype itself: Relative to the germline gene, one junction end is altered; a read error may explain this. This chain links TRBV27 with TRBJ1-1; TRBD1 might be the D (5 bases). This CDR3 comprises 12 residues. CDR1 and CDR2 (germline): MNHEY, SMNVEV (reference sequence). This CDR3 reads CTSSFQGTEAFF. CDR3 DNA: TGTACCAGCAGTTTTCAGGGCACTGAAGCTTTCTTT.

The sample holds a few counts of this clonotype. The rearrangement links TRBV28 to TRBJ2-5, with D perhaps matching TRBD1 or TRBD2 (5 bases each). V lost 5 bases, J lost 5 bases, and 18 bases lay in between. Germline assignment: CDR1 MDHEN and CDR2 SYDVKM. The CDR3 runs 15 residues. As DNA, the CDR3 is TGTGCCAGCAGTCCGCCGTTGTGGGGCGGGGAGACCCAGTACTTC. This gives the protein CASSPPLWGGETQYF.

The J gene is TRBJ1-5, the V gene TRBV6-1, with D uncertain. This CDR3 contains 15 residues. Germline values: CDR1 MNHNS, CDR2 SASEGT. With 6 bases removed from V and 3 bases from J, the gap between germline ends came to 15 bases. The CDR3 sequence: CASRESPSLNQPQHF. The CDR3 DNA follows: TGTGCCAGCAGGGAATCGCCTAGCCTCAATCAGCCCCAGCATTTT.

In this sample, this clonotype turned up a few times. The J gene is TRBJ2-2, the V gene TRBV2; D remains ambiguous. Between the trimmed V and J ends, which lost 6 bases and 0 bases, there was a span of 11 bases. This CDR3 spans 15 amino acids. Germline V gene sequence: CDR1 SNHLY, CDR2 FYNNEI. The CDR3: CASSPGFTNTGELFF. The CDR3 DNA is TGTGCCAGCAGCCCCGGATTTACGAACACCGGGGAGCTGTTTTTT.

This clonotype was detected a few times. This chain joins TRBV28 and TRBJ2-7; D gene unclear. The CDR3 is 12 residues long. The germline V gene encodes CDR1 MDHEN and CDR2 SYDVKM. V lost 7 bases, J lost 3 bases, and 10 bases lay in between. CDR3 DNA sequence: TGTGCCAGCAAGGGCATGGACTACGAGCAGTACGTC. Residues: CASKGMDYEQYV.